Reported below is one T cell receptor (beta chain). What this receptor recognizes is not known. The input lacks base qualities; no much larger clone sits a single base away. The germline V gene sets CDR1 to MNHEY and CDR2 to SVGAGI. Spanning cysteine to phenylalanine, the CDR3 consists of 13 amino acids. Only the CDR3 portion is preserved as DNA: 39 bases, with reading frame beginning at the first base. V lost 5 bases and J lost 4 bases; the stretch between them is 11 bases long. This sample was taken from a study of blood T cell repertoires in COVID-19 (dated by TCRdb to between 2020 and 2021). General notes on the study: Collaborator samples came from the United States, Italy and Spain and covered acute and convalescent phases of COVID-19. Samples were obtained from the ongoing ImmuneRACE study (first 160 participants) and from over 1,000 subjects provided by 6 global collaborators. Deeply sampled blood TCRbeta repertoires from subjects exposed to, actively infected with, or recovered from COVID-19 were included in the dataset. The material from the prospective study consisted of cDNA or gDNA derived from T cells, B-cell-depleted T cells, or PBMCs. Sample metadata almost always included a de-identified subject ID, COVID-19 status, age in years and sex. Where HLA class I and class II types were available, the types were taken from metadata supplied by the sample provider, not from assay-based typing. The repertoires were released in a freely available public database intended as a resource for research on the immune response to SARS-CoV-2. General findings and caveats noted by the study authors: The amount of clinical and demographic metadata varied by source and participant and was provided uncurated.

The immunoSEQ Assay, a bias-controlled multiplex PCR, was used to amplify TCRbeta CDR3 regions from genomic DNA. The published analysis was carried out like this. The number of nucleated cells in each sample was estimated by amplification of reference gene primers within the assay. To quantify the absolute abundance of each unique TCRbeta CDR3 rearrangement, sequence reads were collapsed and filtered. For each sample, productive Simpson clonality was calculated by taking the square root of Simpson's diversity index across productive rearrangements. The source is immuneACCESS, and TCRdb retained only in-frame sequences with V and J called. Part of the clones is not carried over; for the studies checked, unresolved V genes explain less than half of this, and the remainder is unexplained. Clonal size and the V and J genes are those of that table, whereas D and trimming came from the DNA. Present in this sample are more than 200,000 clones, around nine tenths of which were seen just once. Clones ranked in the top ten supply around 5% of the sample.

In Seattle, one collaborating source enrolled patients while the infection was active and tracked those patients longitudinally over the course of disease. Collaborating institutions collected whole blood in K2EDTA tubes following their own protocols. Collaborator samples were shipped for TCRbeta analysis as frozen whole blood, isolated PBMCs, or DNA extracted from either sample type. The material sequenced was peripheral blood. This receptor was identified in an older woman with COVID-19, enrolled during active disease. The receptor chain draws on TRBV6-5 and TRBJ1-2, and the D gene may be TRBD1, 6 bases matching. CDR3 loop: CASSRTEIYGYTF. The DNA sequence follows: TGTGCCAGCAGTAGGACAGAGATCTATGGCTACACCTTC.